What follows are 21 T cell receptor beta chains derived from one specimen sequenced in a study of T cell repertoires in cytomegalovirus infection. TCRdb re-called the reads through MiXCR, storing one row per CDR3 protein. The sample records roughly 19,000 distinct CDR3 sequences, approximately 39% being singletons. These receptors have no identified antigens. Sequencing was performed on CD8+ T cells from cultured PBMCs, taken from culture after CMV antigen stimulation. The receptor set was obtained from a human donor in good health (CMV status not recorded). Some clones in this sample may be carry-over from other donors' samples.

The chain couples TRBV7-2 to TRBJ2-3; no definite D call. The CDR3 totals 16 residues. Per germline, CDR1 SGHTA and CDR2 FQGNSA. V lost 7 bases, J lost 2 bases, and 19 bases lay in between. The CDR3 DNA reads TGTGCCAGCACCCAAAAATGGCAGGTACCCACAGATACGCAGTATTTT. This encodes CASTQKWQVPTDTQYF.

The rearrangement joins TRBV18 to TRBJ1-6, with D tentatively TRBD1 (6 bases). Germline V gives CDR1 KGHSH, CDR2 LQKENI. Trimming stripped 2 bases from V and 6 bases from J, with 14 bases between. This CDR3 has 16 amino acids. Here the CDR3 DNA reads TGTGCCAGCTCACCAGTCCAAGGGGGGGGTAATTCACCCCTCCACTTT. It codes for CASSPVQGGGNSPLHF. Full variable domain (remainder filled in from reference TRBV18 and TRBJ1-6): NAGVMQNPRHLVRRRGQEARLRCSPMKGHSHVYWYRQLPEEGLKFMVYLQKENIIDESGMPKERFSAEFPKEGPSILRIQQVVRGDSAAYFCASSPVQGGGNSPLHFGNGTRLTVT.

This clonotype has only a few counts. The chain combines TRBV7-9 with TRBJ2-3; 7 bases are shared with TRBD2. This CDR3 has 18 residues. Germline CDR1 and CDR2: SEHNR and FQNEAQ (reference sequence). V trimming: 4 bases; J trimming: 4 bases; junction bases outside the gene matches: 17. CDR3 protein: CASSSGRRSGVPPDTQYF. The CDR3 DNA sequence: TGTGCCAGCAGCTCGGGACGTCGGAGCGGGGTCCCTCCAGATACGCAGTATTTT. Based on the CDR3 plus reference TRBV7-9 and TRBJ2-3, the full variable domain is DTGVSQNPRHKITKRGQNVTFRCDPISEHNRLYWYRQTLGQGPEFLTYFQNEAQLEKSRLLSDRFSAERPKGSFSTLEIQRTEQGDSAMYLCASSSGRRSGVPPDTQYFGPGTRLTVL.

The chain recombines TRBV6-1 with TRBJ2-1; D not certain. The germline gives CDR1 MNHNS, CDR2 SASEGT. The V end was cut by 7 bases, the J end by 6 bases, with 10 bases between. This CDR3 is built from 12 residues. This CDR3 reads CASIGYFNEQFF. The CDR3 coding sequence is TGTGCCAGCATTGGGTACTTCAATGAGCAGTTCTTC.

This clonotype turned up a few times. This chain connects TRBV4-3 to TRBJ1-2; 7 bases agree with TRBD1. The trim removed 1 base at V and 0 bases at J, leaving 11 bases unmatched. The CDR3 spans 18 residues. CDR1 LGHNA and CDR2 YSLEER come from the germline V gene. The CDR3 sequence: CASSQVTDRSRSNYGYTF. DNA for the CDR3: TGCGCCAGCAGCCAAGTAACGGACAGGAGCCGTTCTAACTATGGCTACACCTTC.

This chain links TRBV19 with TRBJ2-1; D is undetermined. Per the germline V gene, CDR1 is LNHDA and CDR2 is SQIVND (reference sequence). The V end lost 5 bases, the J end lost 2 bases, and 13 bases lay between the germline ends. CDR3 length: 15 residues. The CDR3 spells CASSPAWAAYNEQFF. The DNA of the CDR3 is TGTGCCAGTAGTCCAGCGTGGGCGGCCTACAATGAGCAGTTCTTC.

The CDR3 sequence: CATSRERQADYGYTF. Here the CDR3 DNA reads TGTGCCACCAGCAGAGAAAGACAGGCGGACTATGGCTACACCTTC. The chain has TRBV15 and TRBJ1-2, with a possible D match to TRBD1 (6 bases). Germline values: CDR1 LNHNV, CDR2 YYDKDF (reference sequence). Trimming stripped 0 bases from V and 3 bases from J, with 11 bases between. The CDR3 has 15 residues.

This clonotype was detected a few times. The chain is built from TRBV5-4 and TRBJ1-3, with D maybe TRBD1 (5 bases). Trimming removed 4 bases from V and 1 base from J, with 18 bases in between. From germline, CDR1 is SGHNT and CDR2 YYREEE (reference sequence). The CDR3 loop spans 17 amino acids. Written as DNA, the CDR3 is TGTGCCAGCAGCCGCGGGGGAAATCTACCTTCTGGAAACACCATATATTTT. Amino acid sequence: CASSRGGNLPSGNTIYF.

This chain connects TRBV7-9 to TRBJ1-2, with 7 bases fitting TRBD1. J gave up 0 bases and V 5 bases, and 6 bases lay outside the gene matches. The germline CDR1 and CDR2 sequences are SEHNR and FQNEAQ (reference sequence). The CDR3 length is 15 residues. CDR3 region: CASSISGTANYGYTF. CDR3 sequence (DNA): TGTGCCAGCAGCATTTCCGGGACAGCTAACTATGGCTACACCTTC. Supplemented by reference TRBV7-9 and TRBJ1-2, the full variable domain reads DTGVSQNPRHKITKRGQNVTFRCDPISEHNRLYWYRQTLGQGPEFLTYFQNEAQLEKSRLLSDRFSAERPKGSFSTLEIQRTEQGDSAMYLCASSISGTANYGYTFGSGTRLTVV.

The V and J genes are TRBV6-4 and TRBJ2-1; no clear D. V lost 0 bases to trimming and J lost 3 bases, with 9 bases between them. This CDR3 is 15 amino acids long. The germline V gene has CDR1 MRHNA and CDR2 SNTAGT. The CDR3 DNA reads as TGTGCCAGCAGTGACTCGGACGGATTCTACAATGAGCAGTTCTTC. Protein: CASSDSDGFYNEQFF.

This clonotype appeared a few times. This chain joins TRBV7-8 and TRBJ1-3; maybe TRBD1 (5 bases). Deletions cut 7 bases from V and 0 bases from J, with 10 bases between. From germline, CDR1 is SGHVS and CDR2 FQNEAQ. CDR3 length equals 14 residues. CDR3 sequence (DNA): TGTGCCAGCACCAGGGCGTTCTCTGGAAACACCATATATTTT. It is translated as CASTRAFSGNTIYF.

The sample holds a few counts of this clonotype. J is TRBJ2-4 and V is TRBV7-9; D call uncertain. V was clipped by 8 bases and J by 1 base, with 9 bases between them. The CDR3 is 13 amino acids. CDR1 is SEHNR, CDR2 FQNEAQ, per germline (reference sequence). The CDR3 region has the DNA TGTGCCAGCCTCGGATCGGCCAAAAACATTCAGTACTTC. The encoded protein is CASLGSAKNIQYF.

The chain combines TRBV12-3 or TRBV12-4 with TRBJ2-7, with a weak D call TRBD1 (5 bases). The CDR3 runs 14 residues. The V and J ends lost 5 bases and 1 base respectively, with 12 bases between them. DNA of the CDR3: TGTGCCAGCAGTAGTGGACACCTTTCCTACGAGCAGTACTTC. Protein sequence: CASSSGHLSYEQYF.

V gene TRBV6-6 combines with J gene TRBJ2-2, with 8 bases aligning to TRBD2. The germline V gene has CDR1 MNHNY and CDR2 SVGAGI (reference sequence). The CDR3 contains 13 residues. V was clipped by 6 bases and J by 10 bases; unmatched bases: 7. The CDR3 DNA sequence: TGTGCCAGCAGGTTCACGGGGGGGGTGGAGCTGTTTTTT. Residues: CASRFTGGVELFF.

V usage is TRBV10-3 and J usage is TRBJ1-6; possible D gene TRBD1, 5 bases. The germline gives CDR1 ENHRY, CDR2 SYGVKD. This CDR3 is built from 15 residues. V lost 4 bases to trimming and J lost 8 bases, with 15 bases between them. The CDR3 nucleotides read TGTGCCATCAGTGCGGAGGGGACCCTCCATTCACCCCTCCACTTT. This encodes CAISAEGTLHSPLHF.

This clonotype was counted only a few times. The rearrangement joins TRBV19 to TRBJ2-7; D tentatively reads TRBD1 or TRBD2 (5 bases each). CDR3 length: 13 residues. Per germline, CDR1 LNHDA and CDR2 SQIVND (reference sequence). V lost 5 bases and J 6 bases, leaving 14 bases between the germline ends. CDR3 sequence: CASSWGLEFEQYF. The CDR3 DNA is TGTGCCAGTAGTTGGGGGTTAGAGTTCGAGCAGTACTTC.

This clonotype was counted many times. V usage is TRBV7-9 and J usage is TRBJ2-5; 8 bases align to TRBD2. The CDR3 contains 15 residues. Germline CDR1 reads SEHNR; CDR2 reads FQNEAQ (reference sequence). The V segment lost 7 bases and the J segment 0 bases; nucleotides outside the gene matches: 7. In nucleotides, the CDR3 is TGTGCCAGCAACACCGGGGGGGAGTACCAAGAGACCCAGTACTTC. Translation: CASNTGGEYQETQYF.

This clonotype was detected a few times. This sequence joins TRBV7-2 and TRBJ2-3; TRBD2 agrees at 11 bases. The CDR3 is made up of 16 amino acids. V was clipped by 1 base and J by 1 base; unmatched bases: 1. Germline CDR1 is SGHTA and CDR2 is FQGNSA. CDR3 region: CASSLELAGGTDTQYF. Here the CDR3 DNA reads TGTGCCAGCAGCTTAGAACTAGCGGGGGGCACAGATACGCAGTATTTT.

The V and J genes are TRBV7-9 and TRBJ2-5; 7 bases are shared with TRBD2. The V segment lost 1 base and the J segment 5 bases; nucleotides outside the gene matches: 10. The germline V gene has CDR1 SEHNR and CDR2 FQNEAQ (reference sequence). The CDR3 runs 16 residues. CDR3 loop: CASSLVEGGSDETQYF. CDR3 DNA sequence: TGTGCCAGCAGCTTAGTTGAGGGAGGGTCCGACGAGACCCAGTACTTC.

V gene TRBV11-2 combines with J gene TRBJ1-2; no clear D gene. The CDR3 consists of 15 residues. Trimming removed 5 bases from V and 0 bases from J, with 13 bases in between. In germline, CDR1 is SGHAT, CDR2 FQNNGV. This CDR3 reads CASSPGEGTNYGYTF. CDR3 DNA: TGTGCCAGCAGCCCTGGGGAGGGCACTAACTATGGCTACACCTTC.

The gene calls are TRBV11-2 and TRBJ2-3, with D perhaps TRBD1 (6 bases). The CDR3 contains 17 residues. Germline V lookup: CDR1 SGHAT, CDR2 FQNNGV. V was clipped by 0 bases and J by 2 bases, with 15 bases between them. This CDR3 reads CASSLDLGARDTDTQYF. CDR3 sequence (DNA): TGTGCCAGCAGCTTAGATCTGGGGGCGAGGGACACAGATACGCAGTATTTT.